This TCR beta chain was identified during a study of T cell repertoires in cytomegalovirus infection. About the research overall: A matching HLA type, together with CMV infection, was signaled by public TCR beta signatures.

This clonotype has a handful of counts. The antigen is undetermined. Looked up from germline, CDR1 is DFQATT and CDR2 is SNEGSKA (reference sequence). The CDR3 contains 13 residues. TCRdb reanalysed the reads using MiXCR and keeps one entry per CDR3 protein. Among 680,000 or so distinct CDR3 sequences, roughly a third were seen once, and the ten largest hold 2.5% to 3.5%. General study results and limits: HLA-C-restricted CMV-specific TCR beta clonotypes were dominant in the ex vivo response.

The receptor comes from a human donor in good health (CMV status not recorded). Some clones in this sample may be carry-over from other donors' samples. Sequences were obtained from PBMCs. The V and J genes are TRBV20-1 and TRBJ2-7, with 9 positions matching TRBD2. The CDR3 DNA follows: TGCAGCGGGTGGGCGGGAGGGTACGGAGAGCAGTACTTC. Protein product: CSGWAGGYGEQYF.